This section outlines one T cell receptor beta chain sequence together with its context. This CDR3 is 14 amino acids long. Germline values: CDR1 SQVTM, CDR2 ANQGSEA. V lost 5 bases, J lost 7 bases, and 21 bases lay in between. The assay was immunoSEQ multiplex PCR, and TCRdb's table has in-frame clones only and misses some. Of around 140,000 clones in the sample, roughly 84% are singletons; the top ten hold 1.4%. This sample was included in a study of blood T cell repertoires in COVID-19. Study context: Some COVID-19 samples were acute and others convalescent; all came from the United States, Italy and Spain.

The sequence was obtained from a man aged 55 to 70 with acute or convalescent COVID-19. Sample: peripheral blood. This chain uses TRBV29-1 with TRBJ2-7; D is possibly TRBD2 (5 bases). The DNA for the CDR3 is TGCAGCGTTAGAAAGGGTACATCGCCGGGGGAGCAGTACTTC. It yields the protein CSVRKGTSPGEQYF.